The 13 T cell receptor beta chains in this list originate from one sample, sequenced in a study of cytomegalovirus exposure and HLA in healthy donors. 60 Vbeta and 13 Jbeta primers were used in PCR. Sequencing was performed with immunoSEQ multiplex PCR; in TCRdb, only in-frame clones are kept and a portion is missing. The top ten clones hold 13% of a sample with approximately 160,000 clones, roughly three quarters of them seen once. The source material was PBMCs. The receptors come from a woman in her forties or fifties in good health and CMV-seropositive.

The chain employs TRBV27 and TRBJ1-5; D is perhaps TRBD1 (5 bases). Trimming removed 6 bases at V and 0 bases at J, with 12 bases between. Germline CDR1 is MNHEY and CDR2 is SMNVEV (reference sequence). This CDR3 spans 15 amino acids. DNA of the CDR3: TGTGCCAGCAGCTATACAGGATTTAGCAATCAGCCCCAGCATTTT. This translates into CASSYTGFSNQPQHF.

Comment on this clone: A junction boundary mismatches the germline segment, possibly from a read error. CDR3 sequence reads: CASSRTAKGDQYF. The CDR3 DNA sequence: TGTGCTAGCAGCCGGACGGCGAAAGGGGACCAGTACTTC. The J gene is TRBJ2-5, the V gene TRBV7-7; TRBD1 might be the D (5 bases). Germline CDR1 reads SSHAT; CDR2 reads FNYEAQ (reference sequence). This CDR3 contains 13 residues.

The chain links TRBV27 to TRBJ1-1; TRBD1 might be the D (5 bases). The CDR3 runs to 15 residues. In germline, CDR1 is MNHEY, CDR2 SMNVEV (reference sequence). V lost 6 bases and J 0 bases, leaving 14 bases between the germline ends. DNA of the CDR3: TGTGCCAGCAGCGAACGACAGTGGGTGAACACTGAAGCTTTCTTT. Translating gives CASSERQWVNTEAFF.

The count of this clone is one. The rearrangement links TRBV7-9 to TRBJ2-5; 8 nucleotides match TRBD2. Losses at the gene ends were 4 bases for V and 0 bases for J; bases not matched to a gene: 7. Germline-derived CDR1 and CDR2 are SEHNR and FQNEAQ (reference sequence). This CDR3 comprises 16 residues. CDR3 in DNA: TGTGCCAGCAGCTATCGGGGGGGGCCGTACCAAGAGACCCAGTACTTC. Translating it yields CASSYRGGPYQETQYF.

This clone was observed a handful of times. The V gene is TRBV5-1, the J gene TRBJ2-3; D might be TRBD2 (6 bases). There are 17 residues in the CDR3. Germline V gene sequence: CDR1 SGHRS, CDR2 YFSETQ. Trimming took 7 bases from V and 2 from J, leaving 23 bases between them. The CDR3 DNA reads TGCGCCAGCGGACCCGGAGGGCTTACAGGACTCACAGATACGCAGTATTTT. Amino acid sequence: CASGPGGLTGLTDTQYF.

The gene calls are TRBV7-9 and TRBJ2-1; 10 nucleotides align to TRBD1. V dropped 5 bases and J dropped 7; count of bases not matched to a gene: 5. Looked up from germline, CDR1 is SEHNR and CDR2 is FQNEAQ (reference sequence). This CDR3 is built from 14 residues. CDR3 DNA sequence: TGTGCCAGCAGCATTGGACAGGGGGAGAATGAGCAGTTCTTC. It specifies CASSIGQGENEQFF.

The chain joins TRBV6-5 to TRBJ1-1; D call uncertain. V was trimmed by 2 bases and J by 0 bases, leaving 7 bases between them. The length of the CDR3 is 14 residues. Germline V CDR1 and CDR2: MNHEY, SVGAGI. CDR3: CASSYRSMNTEAFF. In DNA form, the CDR3 reads TGTGCCAGCAGTTACAGGAGCATGAACACTGAAGCTTTCTTT.

The chain joins TRBV5-1 to TRBJ2-5; perhaps TRBD1 as D (7 bases). The germline CDR1 and CDR2 sequences are SGHRS and YFSETQ. The length of the CDR3 is 13 residues. V was cut by 5 bases and J by 5 bases, with 13 bases left in between. The CDR3 is CASSSGGLETQYF. CDR3 DNA: TGCGCCAGCAGTTCAGGGGGGTTGGAGACCCAGTACTTC.

Comments on this clone: The germline gene is not matched at one end of the junction; a read error may be the cause. The genes are TRBV7-9 and TRBJ1-1, with no clear D. Germline-derived CDR1 and CDR2 are SEHNR and FQNEAQ (reference sequence). The CDR3 runs to 15 residues. The CDR3 region is CSSSFRWGGSTEAFF. CDR3 nucleotides: TGTTCCAGCAGCTTTCGCTGGGGAGGATCCACTGAAGCTTTCTTT.

V and J are TRBV5-1 and TRBJ2-3; 10 bases map to TRBD1. Germline V gives CDR1 SGHRS, CDR2 YFSETQ. V lost 4 bases and J lost 2; bases outside the gene matches: 7. The CDR3 extends over 16 amino acids. The CDR3 DNA reads as TGCGCCAGCAGCAGACCGACAGGGGGCATCACAGATACGCAGTATTTT. Translating it yields CASSRPTGGITDTQYF.

The rearrangement uses TRBV18 and TRBJ1-5, with 8 nucleotides matching TRBD1. This CDR3 region has 17 residues. Trimming took 3 bases from V and 0 from J; bases not matched to a gene: 7. CDR1 is KGHSH and CDR2 is LQKENI in the germline V gene. CDR3 nucleotides: TGTGCCAGCTCACCTAGCGGACAGGGTCTTAGCAATCAGCCCCAGCATTTT. Translated: CASSPSGQGLSNQPQHF. Supplemented by reference TRBV18 and TRBJ1-5, the full variable domain reads NAGVMQNPRHLVRRRGQEARLRCSPMKGHSHVYWYRQLPEEGLKFMVYLQKENIIDESGMPKERFSAEFPKEGPSILRIQQVVRGDSAAYFCASSPSGQGLSNQPQHFGDGTRLSIL.

The V call is TRBV4-1, the J call TRBJ1-1; D is unresolved. The germline V and J ends were trimmed by 1 base and 5 bases, with 11 bases remaining between them. This CDR3 region has 14 residues. In germline, CDR1 is MGHRA, CDR2 YSYEKL. Here the CDR3 reads CASSQVPGGTEAFF. The CDR3 DNA follows: TGCGCCAGCAGCCAAGTGCCAGGTGGGACTGAAGCTTTCTTT.

The chain links TRBV7-8 to TRBJ1-1; D is ambiguous. CDR3 length: 16 residues. Germline V gene data show CDR1 as SGHVS and CDR2 as FQNEAQ. Between the trimmed V and J ends, which lost 2 bases and 4 bases, there was a span of 17 bases. CDR3 DNA sequence: TGTGCCAGCAGCTTATCTCCTCCAACAATTACCACTGAAGCTTTCTTT. It yields the protein CASSLSPPTITTEAFF.